This T cell receptor beta chain is drawn from a study of CD8 T cells in ankylosing spondylitis. This clonotype was recorded many times. Its antigen is still unknown. A read error may produce the germline difference seen at one junction end. The CDR3 is 15 amino acids. The germline V gene has CDR1 SSHAT and CDR2 FNYEAQ (reference sequence). TCRdb redid the calling of the 5' RACE reads with MiXCR, one entry per CDR3 protein. The data show roughly 69,000 distinct CDR3 sequences, approximately 5% seen once. Points from the study as a whole: Made up of eight or nine highly homologous variants, a TCR beta motif appeared characteristic of ankylosing spondylitis blood. As for the disease-linked clones, they showed a CD8+ phenotype and occurred at relatively low frequencies in peripheral blood. In synovial fluid and blood from reactive arthritis, some motif variants were previously reported.

The chain carries TRBV7-7 and TRBJ2-5; 9 nucleotides line up with TRBD2. This TCR came from a male donor with ankylosing spondylitis or in good health (not recorded which). Sequencing used blood, either unsorted or a sorted T cell fraction (not recorded which). The CDR3 DNA reads TGTGCTAGCAGCTTAGGGGCTAGCGGGATTGAGACCCAGTACTTC. Translated, it gives CASSLGASGIETQYF.